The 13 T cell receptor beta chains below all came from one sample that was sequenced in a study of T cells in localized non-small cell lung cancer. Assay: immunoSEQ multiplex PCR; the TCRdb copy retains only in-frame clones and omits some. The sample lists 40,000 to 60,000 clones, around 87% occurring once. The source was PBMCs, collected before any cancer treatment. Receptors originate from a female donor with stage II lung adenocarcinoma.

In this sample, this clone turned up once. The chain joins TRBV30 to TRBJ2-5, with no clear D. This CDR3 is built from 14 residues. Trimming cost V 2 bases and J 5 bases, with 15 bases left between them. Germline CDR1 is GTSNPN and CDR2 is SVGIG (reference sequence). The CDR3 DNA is TGTGCCTGGAGTCCCCGACGCGTCGCCGAGACCCAGTACTTC. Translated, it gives CAWSPRRVAETQYF.

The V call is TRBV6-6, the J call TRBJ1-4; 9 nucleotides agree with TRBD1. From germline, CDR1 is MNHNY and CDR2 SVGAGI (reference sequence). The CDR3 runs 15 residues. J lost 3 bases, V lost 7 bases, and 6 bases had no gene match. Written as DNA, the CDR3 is TGTGCCAGCATACAGGGGGCGGCGGCTAATGAAAAACTGTTTTTT. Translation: CASIQGAAANEKLFF.

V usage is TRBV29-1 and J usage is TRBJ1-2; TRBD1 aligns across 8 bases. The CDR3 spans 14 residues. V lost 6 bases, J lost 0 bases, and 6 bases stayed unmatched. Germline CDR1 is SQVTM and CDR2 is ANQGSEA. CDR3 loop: CSVGTGITNYGYTF. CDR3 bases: TGCAGCGTAGGGACAGGAATTACTAACTATGGCTACACCTTC.

In nucleotides, the CDR3 is TGTGCTAGTGGCCCGGCCAAAGAGACCCAGTACTTC. Residues: CASGPAKETQYF. The genes are TRBV12-5 and TRBJ2-5; D remains ambiguous. Germline V lookup: CDR1 LGHNT, CDR2 FRNRAP. The CDR3 extends over 12 amino acids. The ends were cut back, 6 bases at V and 3 bases at J, with 8 bases in the middle.

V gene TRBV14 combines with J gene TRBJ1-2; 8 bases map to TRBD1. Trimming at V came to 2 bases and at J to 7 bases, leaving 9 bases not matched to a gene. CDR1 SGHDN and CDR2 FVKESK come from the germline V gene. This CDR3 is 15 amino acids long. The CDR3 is CASSQRFGQGFGYTF. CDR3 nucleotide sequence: TGTGCCAGCAGCCAAAGGTTCGGACAGGGCTTTGGCTACACCTTC.

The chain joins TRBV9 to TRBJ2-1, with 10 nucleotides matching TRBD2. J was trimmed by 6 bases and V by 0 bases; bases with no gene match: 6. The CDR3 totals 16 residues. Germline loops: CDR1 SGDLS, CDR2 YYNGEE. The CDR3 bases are TGTGCCAGCAGCGTAGCCGGTAGCGGGGGGATCAATGAGCAGTTCTTC. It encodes CASSVAGSGGINEQFF.

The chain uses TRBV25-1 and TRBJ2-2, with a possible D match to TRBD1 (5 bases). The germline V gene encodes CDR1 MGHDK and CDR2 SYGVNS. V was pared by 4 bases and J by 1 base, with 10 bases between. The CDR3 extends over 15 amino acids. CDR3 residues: CASSATVLNTGELFF. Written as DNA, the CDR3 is TGTGCCAGCAGTGCGACAGTCTTGAACACCGGGGAGCTGTTTTTT.

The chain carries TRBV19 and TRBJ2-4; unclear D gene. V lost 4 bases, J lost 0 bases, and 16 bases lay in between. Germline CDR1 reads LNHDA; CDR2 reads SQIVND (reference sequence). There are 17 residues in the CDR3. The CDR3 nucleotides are TGTGCCAGTAGTAGTTGGGAACAGACACTAGCCAAAAACATTCAGTACTTC. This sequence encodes CASSSWEQTLAKNIQYF.

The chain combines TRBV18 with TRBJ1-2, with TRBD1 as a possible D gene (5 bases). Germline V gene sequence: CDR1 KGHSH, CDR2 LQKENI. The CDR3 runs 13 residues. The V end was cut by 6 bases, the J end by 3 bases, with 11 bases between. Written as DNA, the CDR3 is TGTGCCAGCTCCCATCCAGGGTACTATGGCTACACCTTC. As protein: CASSHPGYYGYTF.

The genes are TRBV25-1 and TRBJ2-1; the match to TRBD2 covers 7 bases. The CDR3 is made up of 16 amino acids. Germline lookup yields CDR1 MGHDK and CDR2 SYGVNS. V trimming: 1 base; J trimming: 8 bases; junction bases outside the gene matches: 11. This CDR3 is CASSEFRTRFSHEQFF. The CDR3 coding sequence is TGTGCCAGCAGTGAATTCCGGACTAGATTTTCCCATGAGCAGTTCTTC.

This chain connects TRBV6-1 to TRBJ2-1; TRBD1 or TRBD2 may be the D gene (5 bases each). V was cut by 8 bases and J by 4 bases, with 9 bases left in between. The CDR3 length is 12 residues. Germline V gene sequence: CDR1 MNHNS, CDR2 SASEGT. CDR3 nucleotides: TGTGCCAGCCTTGGGGGTTACAATGAGCAGTTCTTC. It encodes CASLGGYNEQFF.

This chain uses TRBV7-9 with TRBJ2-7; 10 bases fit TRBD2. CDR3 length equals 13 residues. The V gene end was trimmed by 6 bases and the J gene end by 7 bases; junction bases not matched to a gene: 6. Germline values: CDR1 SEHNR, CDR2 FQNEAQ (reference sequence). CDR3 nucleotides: TGTGCCAGCAGACCCGGACTAGCGGATGAGCAGTACTTC. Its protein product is CASRPGLADEQYF.

The chain's CDR3 is CASSEGKASYGYTF. In nucleotides, the CDR3 is TGTGCCAGCAGTGAAGGGAAGGCCTCCTATGGCTACACCTTC. The V call is TRBV6-1, the J call TRBJ1-2, with unresolved D. CDR1 is MNHNS and CDR2 is SASEGT in the germline V gene. Trimming removed 1 base at V and 4 bases at J, with 10 bases between. The CDR3 has 14 amino acids.